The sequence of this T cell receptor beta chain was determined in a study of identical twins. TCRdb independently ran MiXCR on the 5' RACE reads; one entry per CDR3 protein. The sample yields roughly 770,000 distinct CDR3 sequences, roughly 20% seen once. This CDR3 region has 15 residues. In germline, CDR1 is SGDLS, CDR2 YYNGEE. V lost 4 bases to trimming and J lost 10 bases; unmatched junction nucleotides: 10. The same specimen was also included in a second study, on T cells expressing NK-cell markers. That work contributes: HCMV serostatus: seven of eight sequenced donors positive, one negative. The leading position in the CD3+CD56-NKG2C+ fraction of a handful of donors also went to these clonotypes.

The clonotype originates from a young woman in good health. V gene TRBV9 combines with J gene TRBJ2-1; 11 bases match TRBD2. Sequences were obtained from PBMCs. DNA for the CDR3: TGTGCCAGCAGCCCCACCTCCACTAGCGGGGGAGAGCAGTTCTTC. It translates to CASSPTSTSGGEQFF. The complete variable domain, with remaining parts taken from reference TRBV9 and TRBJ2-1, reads DSGVTQTPKHLITATGQRVTLRCSPRSGDLSVYWYQQSLDQGLQFLIQYYNGEERAKGNILERFSAQQFPDLHSELNLSSLELGDSALYFCASSPTSTSGGEQFFGPGTRLTVL.